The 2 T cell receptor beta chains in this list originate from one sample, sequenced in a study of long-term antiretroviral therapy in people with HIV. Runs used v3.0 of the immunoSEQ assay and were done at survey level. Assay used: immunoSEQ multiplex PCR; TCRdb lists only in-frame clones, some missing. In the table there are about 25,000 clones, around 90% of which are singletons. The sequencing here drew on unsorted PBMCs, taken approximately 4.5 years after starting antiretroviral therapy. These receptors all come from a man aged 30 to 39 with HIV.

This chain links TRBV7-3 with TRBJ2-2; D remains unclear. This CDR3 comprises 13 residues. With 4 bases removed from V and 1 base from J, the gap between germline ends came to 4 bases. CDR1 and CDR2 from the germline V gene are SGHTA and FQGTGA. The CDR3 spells CASSSGNTGELFF. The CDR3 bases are TGTGCCAGCAGCTCCGGGAACACCGGGGAGCTGTTTTTT.

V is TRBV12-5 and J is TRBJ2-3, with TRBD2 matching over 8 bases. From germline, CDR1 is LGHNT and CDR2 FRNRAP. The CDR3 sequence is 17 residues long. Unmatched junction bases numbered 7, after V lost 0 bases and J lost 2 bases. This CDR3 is CASGLVGIAGNTDTQYF. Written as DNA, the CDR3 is TGTGCTAGTGGTTTGGTAGGGATAGCGGGAAACACAGATACGCAGTATTTT.